This T cell receptor beta chain appears in the sequencing data of a study of blood T cell repertoires in COVID-19. Overall study: Specimens from acute and convalescent COVID-19 originated in the United States, Italy and Spain.

Sequencing used immunoSEQ multiplex PCR; TCRdb keeps in-frame clones, though not all of them. The profile shows roughly 380,000 clones, roughly 87% of them singletons. Trimming removed 4 bases from V and 9 bases from J; junction bases left unmatched: 13. CDR3 length: 16 residues. Germline-derived CDR1 and CDR2 are SNHLY and FYNNEI. The chain has TRBV2 and TRBJ2-1; the match to TRBD1 covers 9 bases. The source material was PBMCs or T cells enriched from blood (not recorded which). The TCR originated in a woman in her 30s who had recovered from COVID-19. CDR3 in DNA: TGTGCCAGCAGTGGGGGACAGGGTCGAGGTACGGGTGAGCAGTTCTTC. Translating gives CASSGGQGRGTGEQFF.